This T cell receptor beta chain was documented in a study of shared clonotypes between healthy human individuals. Germline V CDR1 and CDR2: SGHAT, FQNNGV. Trimming removed 5 bases at V and 2 bases at J, with 13 bases between. CDR3 length equals 14 residues. Naive CD8 cells comprised CD45RO-negative, CCR7-positively selected cells, excluding terminally differentiated effector memory CD45RA+ cells. The assay was immunoSEQ multiplex PCR, and TCRdb's table has in-frame clones only and misses some. This table has more than 550,000 clones, roughly 94% appearing once. The sample comprised naive CD8+ T cells sorted from blood. The clonotype was recovered from a man younger than 40 in good health. This chain links TRBV11-2 with TRBJ2-7; tentatively, D is TRBD1 (6 bases). The CDR3 DNA reads TGTGCCAGCAGCGGGGGCTTAGTCCCCTACGAGCAGTACTTC. It specifies CASSGGLVPYEQYF.